Included here is one T cell receptor beta chain sequence, with context. This sample was taken from a study of cytomegalovirus exposure and HLA in healthy donors. PCR involved 60 Vbeta and 13 Jbeta primers. Sequenced by immunoSEQ multiplex PCR; TCRdb stores in-frame clones only, minus some. The sample includes approximately 160,000 clones, 75% seen only once; the top ten take almost 3%. Trimming shortened V by 0 bases and J by 7 bases, and 16 bases separated the two germline ends. The germline CDR1 and CDR2 sequences are SGHRS and YFSETQ. This CDR3 contains 15 residues. The rearrangement joins TRBV5-1 to TRBJ1-2; weak D call: TRBD1 (6 bases). Material: PBMCs. This clonotype was obtained from a woman aged 50 to 60 in good health and CMV-seropositive. The CDR3 sequence is CASSLVAGALIGYTF. The DNA for the CDR3 is TGCGCCAGCAGCTTGGTGGCGGGGGCGCTTATTGGCTACACCTTC.